These 30 T cell receptor beta chains were all obtained from the same sample, sequenced in a study of human T cells and chemical hapten exposure. TCRdb itself ran the 5' RACE reads through MiXCR, one entry per CDR3 protein. The table has tens of thousands of distinct CDR3 sequences, around 15% seen once. It was from unfractionated whole blood that total RNA was extracted. The receptors originated from a female donor in good health.

The CDR3 DNA reads TGTGCCAGCAGCTCCACATGGGACAGGGCGAACACTGAAGCTTTCTTT. The encoded protein is CASSSTWDRANTEAFF. The chain employs TRBV7-8 and TRBJ1-1; TRBD1 matches 9 bases. V shed 4 bases and J 1 base; nucleotides not matched to a gene: 7. Germline V gene sequence: CDR1 SGHVS, CDR2 FQNEAQ. The length of the CDR3 is 16 residues.

A few counts support this clonotype. The chain employs TRBV5-4 and TRBJ1-2, with TRBD1 matching over 8 bases. The germline V gene encodes CDR1 SGHNT and CDR2 YYREEE (reference sequence). The CDR3 is 13 amino acids. V lost 7 bases, J lost 3 bases, and 5 bases stayed unmatched. The CDR3 DNA follows: TGTGCCAGCCGACAGACAGGGGACTATGGCTACACCTTC. This translates into CASRQTGDYGYTF.

The chain couples TRBV20-1 to TRBJ2-1, with a tentative D call TRBD2 (7 bases). V lost 4 bases, J lost 9 bases, and 22 bases lay in between. CDR1 and CDR2 (germline): DFQATT, SNEGSKA (reference sequence). This CDR3 is 15 amino acids long. CDR3 DNA: TGCAGTGCTATGACGGGGGGCAGGGAACTGGGTGAGCAGTTCTTC. Translated: CSAMTGGRELGEQFF.

A few counts support this clonotype. The CDR3 loop reads CASSFRTKGETQYF. CDR3 in DNA: TGTGCCAGCAGTTTCCGCACGAAAGGCGAGACCCAGTACTTC. The chain has TRBV12-3 or TRBV12-4 and TRBJ2-5; D is unclear. CDR3 length: 14 amino acids. Trimming removed 3 bases from V and 5 bases from J, with 13 bases in between.

This clonotype was detected only a few times. The V and J genes are TRBV15 and TRBJ2-7; maybe TRBD1 (6 bases). Germline V lookup: CDR1 LNHNV, CDR2 YYDKDF (reference sequence). The V end lost 5 bases, the J end lost 3 bases, and 20 bases lay between the germline ends. The length of the CDR3 is 16 residues. CDR3 DNA: TGTGCCACCAGCGCGACATTACAGGGTGCCTACTACGAGCAGTACTTC. Protein: CATSATLQGAYYEQYF.

This clonotype was detected a few times. The chain combines TRBV5-1 with TRBJ1-1; 8 nucleotides agree with TRBD1. The CDR3 consists of 15 residues. Germline CDR1 reads SGHRS; CDR2 reads YFSETQ. The J segment lost 1 base and the V segment lost 4 bases, leaving 6 bases of the junction unmatched. CDR3 nucleotide sequence: TGCGCCAGCAGCCTACAAGGACAGGGGAACACTGAAGCTTTCTTT. It yields the protein CASSLQGQGNTEAFF.

This clonotype has more than one count but fewer than ten. The chain combines TRBV7-2 with TRBJ2-7; tentative D call: TRBD1 (6 bases). Between the trimmed V and J ends, which lost 2 bases and 1 base, there was a span of 9 bases. This CDR3 is 14 amino acids long. Germline CDR1 reads SGHTA; CDR2 reads FQGNSA. The CDR3 region is CASSLTGFSYEQYF. CDR3 bases: TGTGCCAGCAGCTTAACAGGGTTTTCCTACGAGCAGTACTTC.

The CDR3 DNA reads as TGTGCCACCAGTGATTTGCAAGCCCCCACCCCGATTGAAAAACTGTTTTTT. Encoded protein: CATSDLQAPTPIEKLFF. The gene calls are TRBV24-1 and TRBJ1-4; D is uncertain. This CDR3 region has 17 residues. From germline, CDR1 is KGHDR and CDR2 SFDVKD. Deletions cut 0 bases from V and 7 bases from J, with 17 bases between.

The sample holds a few counts of this clonotype. The rearrangement links TRBV20-1 to TRBJ1-1; D may be TRBD1 (6 bases). V gave up 3 bases and J gave up 1 base, with 15 bases separating them. CDR3 size: 15 residues. Germline V CDR1 and CDR2: DFQATT, SNEGSKA (reference sequence). CDR3 sequence (DNA): TGCAGTGCTAGCCCAACTCAACAGGGGAACACTGAAGCTTTCTTT. Its translation: CSASPTQQGNTEAFF.

This rearrangement joins TRBV3-2 to TRBJ2-7; the table assigns TRBD2, which was not confirmed against the DNA. TRBV3-2 is noted as a pseudogene. The length of the CDR3 is 14 residues. In DNA form, the CDR3 reads TGTGCCAGCAGCCAAGCGAGGGTTTGCTACGAGCAGTACTTC. Translated, it gives CASSQARVCYEQYF.

The chain is built from TRBV28 and TRBJ2-1; 10 bases line up with TRBD2. This CDR3 is 15 amino acids long. Germline-derived CDR1 and CDR2 are MDHEN and SYDVKM. J was trimmed by 7 bases and V by 3 bases; bases with no gene match: 6. The CDR3 loop is CASSLGAGGVNEQFF. DNA of the CDR3: TGTGCCAGCAGTTTGGGAGCGGGAGGGGTGAATGAGCAGTTCTTC. Complete variable domain (other parts from reference TRBV28 and TRBJ2-1): DVKVTQSSRYLVKRTGEKVFLECVQDMDHENMFWYRQDPGLGLRLIYFSYDVKMKEKGDIPEGYSVSREKKERFSLILESASTNQTSMYLCASSLGAGGVNEQFFGPGTRLTVL.

The chain combines TRBV29-1 with TRBJ2-5, with no clear D. This CDR3 has 12 residues. Between the trimmed V and J ends, which lost 5 bases and 1 base, there was a span of 8 bases. From germline, CDR1 is SQVTM and CDR2 ANQGSEA. The CDR3 nucleotides read TGCAGCGTTTCAAACCTCCAAGAGACCCAGTACTTC. Its protein is CSVSNLQETQYF.

The chain carries TRBV30 and TRBJ2-2; 8 nucleotides agree with TRBD1. Germline V lookup: CDR1 GTSNPN, CDR2 SVGIG (reference sequence). The length of the CDR3 is 15 residues. Trimming took 2 bases from V and 3 from J; bases not matched to a gene: 5. Here the CDR3 DNA reads TGTGCCTGGAGTCGGACAGGGACTCACACCGGGGAGCTGTTTTTT. The encoded protein is CAWSRTGTHTGELFF.

There are a few counts of this clonotype. The chain has TRBV29-1 and TRBJ1-1; tentative D call: TRBD1 (5 bases). The germline CDR1 and CDR2 sequences are SQVTM and ANQGSEA. V shed 2 bases and J shed 5 bases, with 6 bases lying between them. CDR3 length equals 11 residues. The CDR3 region is CSVERQTEAFF. In DNA, the CDR3 is TGCAGCGTTGAAAGACAGACTGAAGCTTTCTTT.

This rearrangement joins TRBV9 to TRBJ2-3, with D perhaps TRBD2 (6 bases). The CDR3 runs 15 residues. Germline lookup yields CDR1 SGDLS and CDR2 YYNGEE. The ends were cut back, 0 bases at V and 2 bases at J, with 10 bases in the middle. For the CDR3, the DNA is TGTGCCAGCAGCGTAGAGAGCGGGTTCACAGATACGCAGTATTTT. Protein: CASSVESGFTDTQYF. The full variable domain, rest sourced from reference TRBV9 and TRBJ2-3, is DSGVTQTPKHLITATGQRVTLRCSPRSGDLSVYWYQQSLDQGLQFLIQYYNGEERAKGNILERFSAQQFPDLHSELNLSSLELGDSALYFCASSVESGFTDTQYFGPGTRLTVL.

This clonotype was picked up a small number of times. The chain uses TRBV19 and TRBJ1-2, with a weak D call TRBD1 (5 bases). Germline CDR1 LNHDA, CDR2 SQIVND (reference sequence). V was trimmed by 5 bases and J by 7 bases, leaving 20 bases between them. The CDR3 covers 15 residues. Here the CDR3 DNA reads TGTGCCAGTAGTGTACAGGTCTGGGATTATTCTGGCTACACCTTC. Protein: CASSVQVWDYSGYTF.

V gene TRBV10-3 combines with J gene TRBJ1-1; 7 bases fit TRBD1. This CDR3 spans 15 amino acids. CDR1 is ENHRY, CDR2 SYGVKD, per germline. Trimming at V came to 4 bases and at J to 4 bases, leaving 9 bases not matched to a gene. DNA for the CDR3: TGTGCCATCAGTGTGGCCGGACAGGAGGGCACTGAAGCTTTCTTT. It encodes CAISVAGQEGTEAFF.

The sample holds a few counts of this clonotype. The chain couples TRBV11-3 to TRBJ2-2; D gene unclear. CDR1 is SGHNT, CDR2 YENEEA, per germline. CDR3 length equals 14 residues. The V and J ends lost 5 bases and 6 bases respectively, with 13 bases between them. The CDR3 DNA sequence: TGTGCCAGCAGCCCAGGATCGTCCCCCGGGGAGCTGTTTTTT. Translation: CASSPGSSPGELFF. The full variable domain, completed using reference TRBV11-3 and TRBJ2-2, is EAGVVQSPRYKIIEKKQPVAFWCNPISGHNTLYWYLQNLGQGPELLIRYENEEAVDDSQLPKDRFSAERLKGVDSTLKIQPAELGDSAVYLCASSPGSSPGELFFGEGSRLTVL.

The chain carries TRBV5-6 and TRBJ1-2, with a possible D match to TRBD1 (5 bases). CDR1 and CDR2 from the germline V gene are SGHDT and YYEEEE. The CDR3 contains 13 residues. Trimming took 0 bases from V and 7 from J, leaving 10 bases between them. The CDR3 DNA follows: TGTGCCAGCAGCTTGGGCAGGGTAGGTGGCTACACCTTC. Protein sequence: CASSLGRVGGYTF.

This clonotype has more than one count but fewer than ten. The chain combines TRBV7-2 with TRBJ1-2; unclear D gene. V shed 0 bases and J shed 6 bases, with 11 bases lying between them. Germline-derived CDR1 and CDR2 are SGHTA and FQGNSA. This CDR3 spans 14 amino acids. The CDR3 loop is CASSLAPGEDGYTF. CDR3 coding DNA: TGTGCCAGCAGCTTAGCCCCGGGTGAGGATGGCTACACCTTC.

This clonotype was seen a handful of times. This CDR3 is CASSLRGQGSNQPQHF. The DNA for the CDR3 is TGTGCCAGCAGCTTAAGGGGACAGGGATCTAATCAGCCCCAGCATTTT. The J gene is TRBJ1-5, the V gene TRBV7-2; TRBD1 matches 9 bases. The trim removed 2 bases at V and 4 bases at J, leaving 6 bases unmatched. This CDR3 has 16 residues. Germline V lookup: CDR1 SGHTA, CDR2 FQGNSA.

This clonotype has just a few counts. The V gene is TRBV4-3, the J gene TRBJ1-1, with a weak D call TRBD1 (5 bases). The V gene's germline CDR1 is LGHNA and CDR2 YSLEER. The CDR3 runs 13 residues. V shed 3 bases and J shed 10 bases, with 15 bases lying between them. For the CDR3, the DNA is TGCGCCAGCAGCCAGATGCAGGGAACGGGAGCTTTCTTT. It translates to CASSQMQGTGAFF.

The V call is TRBV7-2, the J call TRBJ2-5; D gene unclear. The length of the CDR3 is 16 residues. Trimming took 2 bases from V and 1 from J, leaving 14 bases between them. Germline V CDR1 and CDR2: SGHTA, FQGNSA. CDR3 in DNA: TGTGCCAGCAGCTTAATTGCCAGGCACAGCCAAGAGACCCAGTACTTC. Translation: CASSLIARHSQETQYF.

The chain uses TRBV6-5 and TRBJ2-7; D may be TRBD1 (6 bases). Germline-derived CDR1 and CDR2 are MNHEY and SVGAGI. The CDR3 sequence is 11 residues long. Trimming removed 8 bases from V and 6 bases from J, with 11 bases in between. CDR3 nucleotide sequence: TGTGCCAGCCGCCGAGGGGGCGAGCAGTACTTC. This gives the protein CASRRGGEQYF.

This sequence joins TRBV7-8 and TRBJ1-1; 7 bases agree with TRBD1. This CDR3 spans 16 amino acids. The ends lost 2 bases at V and 3 bases at J; junction bases unmatched: 9. CDR1 is SGHVS, CDR2 FQNEAQ, per germline. The CDR3 DNA sequence: TGTGCCAGCAGCTTATGGCCGGGACAGATTTACACTGAAGCTTTCTTT. It is translated as CASSLWPGQIYTEAFF.

V and J are TRBV20-1 and TRBJ2-7; TRBD2 matches 9 bases. The CDR3 length is 14 residues. CDR1 and CDR2 from the germline V gene are DFQATT and SNEGSKA (reference sequence). J was trimmed by 2 bases and V by 4 bases; bases with no gene match: 6. The DNA for the CDR3 is TGCAGTGCTACCCCGGGACTAGCTGCCTACGAGCAGTACTTC. Amino acids: CSATPGLAAYEQYF.

This clonotype is medium-sized by share. The V and J genes are TRBV7-2 and TRBJ2-3; no firm D call. CDR3 length equals 12 residues. The ends were cut back, 4 bases at V and 1 base at J, with 3 bases in the middle. Germline loops: CDR1 SGHTA, CDR2 FQGNSA. CDR3 amino acids: CASSWGTDTQYF. CDR3 bases: TGTGCCAGCAGCTGGGGCACAGATACGCAGTATTTT.

The chain couples TRBV21-1 to TRBJ2-7; the D call of TRBD2 is as the table states it, not checked on the DNA. TRBV21-1 is noted as a pseudogene. This CDR3 is built from 18 residues. The DNA for the CDR3 is TGTGCCAGCAGCCCGACTAGCGGGAGCTCCCAAAGCTCCTACGAGCAGTACTTC. It yields the protein CASSPTSGSSQSSYEQYF.

This clonotype has just a few counts. The chain has TRBV20-1 and TRBJ2-3, with D possibly called TRBD1 or TRBD2 (5 bases each). V was cut by 0 bases and J by 2 bases, with 15 bases left in between. Per the germline V gene, CDR1 is DFQATT and CDR2 is SNEGSKA (reference sequence). The CDR3 runs to 16 residues. The CDR3 region is CSARENRGAHTDTQYF. CDR3 coding DNA: TGCAGTGCTAGAGAGAATAGAGGGGCACACACAGATACGCAGTATTTT.

This clonotype was seen many times. V and J are TRBV7-2 and TRBJ2-1; D ambiguous. From germline, CDR1 is SGHTA and CDR2 FQGNSA. This CDR3 spans 11 amino acids. The germline V and J ends were trimmed by 5 bases and 5 bases, with 4 bases remaining between them. The CDR3 DNA follows: TGTGCCAGCAGCCTCAACAATGAGCAGTTCTTC. Its protein product is CASSLNNEQFF.